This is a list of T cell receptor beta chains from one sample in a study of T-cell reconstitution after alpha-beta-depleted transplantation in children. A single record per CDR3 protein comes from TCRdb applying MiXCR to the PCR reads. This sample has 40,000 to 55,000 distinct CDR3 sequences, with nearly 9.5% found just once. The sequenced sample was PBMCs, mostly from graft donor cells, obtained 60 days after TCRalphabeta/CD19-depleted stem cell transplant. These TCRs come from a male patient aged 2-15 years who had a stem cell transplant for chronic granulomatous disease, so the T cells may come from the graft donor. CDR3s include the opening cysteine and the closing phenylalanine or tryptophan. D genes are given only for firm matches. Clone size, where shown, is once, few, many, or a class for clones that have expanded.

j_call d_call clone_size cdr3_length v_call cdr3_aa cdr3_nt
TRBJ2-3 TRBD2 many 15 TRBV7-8 CASRRTSSSTDTQYF TGTGCCAGCAGACGGACTAGCTCCAGCACAGATACGCAGTATTTT
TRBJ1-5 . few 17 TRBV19 CASSILISRGNNQPQHF TGTGCCAGTAGTATCCTCATTTCAAGAGGGAACAATCAGCCCCAGCATTTT
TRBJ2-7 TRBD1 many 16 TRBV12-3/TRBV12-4 CASSPGGQGARYEQYF TGTGCCAGCAGTCCGGGAGGACAGGGGGCCAGGTACGAGCAGTACTTC
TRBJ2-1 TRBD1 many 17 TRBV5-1 CASSLARGLESYNEQFF TGCGCCAGCAGCTTGGCGAGGGGGCTGGAATCCTACAATGAGCAGTTCTTC
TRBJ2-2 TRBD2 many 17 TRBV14 CASSQDLTSADTGELFF TGTGCCAGCAGCCAAGACCTGACTAGCGCGGACACCGGGGAGCTGTTTTTT
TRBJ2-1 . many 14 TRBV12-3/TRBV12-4 CASSLPGFINEQFF TGTGCCAGCAGTTTACCTGGCTTCATCAATGAGCAGTTCTTC
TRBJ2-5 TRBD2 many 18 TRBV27 CASSLRSAGLAREETQYF TGTGCCAGCAGTTTACGATCAGCGGGACTAGCGAGAGAAGAGACCCAGTACTTC
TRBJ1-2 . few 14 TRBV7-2 CASSLDPRMEGYTF TGTGCCAGCAGCTTAGACCCACGGATGGAGGGCTACACCTTC
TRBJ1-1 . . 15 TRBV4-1 CASSQPGGGTTEAFF TGCGCCAGCAGCCAACCCGGGGGGGGCACGACTGAAGCTTTCTTT
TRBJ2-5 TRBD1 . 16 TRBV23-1 CASSRPRQGTRETQYF TGCGCCAGCAGTCGACCCCGACAGGGAACAAGAGAGACCCAGTACTTC
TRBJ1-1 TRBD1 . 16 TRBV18 CASSPRTGGANTEAFF TGTGCCAGCTCACCGAGGACAGGGGGCGCGAACACTGAAGCTTTCTTT
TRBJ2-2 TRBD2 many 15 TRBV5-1 CASSLTGGHTGELFF TGCGCCAGCAGCTTGACGGGAGGGCATACCGGGGAGCTGTTTTTT